This TCR beta chain was observed in a study of CD8+ T cells in alopecia areata. For the study at large: The tofacitinib course ran for 6 to 18 months and was followed by 6 months off drug. Severity scoring for treated patients was based on the percentage of affected scalp area.

This clone was detected only a few times. This CDR3 is 15 amino acids long. V lost 2 bases to trimming and J lost 3 bases; unmatched junction nucleotides: 2. Germline assignment: CDR1 MNHEY and CDR2 SVGAGI. Treatment noted: oral pan-JAK inhibitor, 5-10 mg twice daily. Investigators isolated RNA and reverse transcribed it into cDNA to act as the sequencing template. Assay: immunoSEQ multiplex PCR; the TCRdb copy retains only in-frame clones and omits some. The table records 90,000 to 130,000 clones, about 59% of them present only once. The chain recombines TRBV6-5 with TRBJ2-3; 10 nucleotides align to TRBD1. The sequencing used CD8+ T cells sorted from blood, collected at week 24, from a patient treated with tofacitinib. The TCR sequence derives from a human donor with alopecia areata. CDR3 region: CASSYGTGATDTQYF. In nucleotides, the CDR3 is TGTGCCAGCAGTTACGGGACAGGGGCGACAGATACGCAGTATTTT.